What follows are 19 T cell receptor beta chains derived from one specimen sequenced in a study of T cells after somatic rescue of genetic block. Here immunoSEQ multiplex PCR was the method, and the copy in TCRdb shows in-frame clones only, minus some. The sample lists approximately 88,000 clones, approximately 90% seen once, with 1.5% to 2% in the top ten. The specimen was peripheral blood mononuclear cells (PBMCs). All receptors come from a young woman.

This rearrangement joins TRBV6-1 to TRBJ1-5; TRBD1 matches 7 bases. Trimming took 4 bases from V and 0 from J; bases not matched to a gene: 3. This CDR3 has 15 amino acids. Per the germline V gene, CDR1 is MNHNS and CDR2 is SASEGT. This chain's CDR3 is CASSAGQPSNQPQHF. The DNA for the CDR3 is TGTGCCAGCAGTGCGGGACAGCCTAGCAATCAGCCCCAGCATTTT.

The chain couples TRBV15 to TRBJ2-1; no clear D gene. Trimming pared 3 bases from V and 4 bases from J, leaving 7 bases between. The CDR3 sequence is 13 residues long. Looked up from germline, CDR1 is LNHNV and CDR2 is YYDKDF (reference sequence). The CDR3 DNA sequence: TGTGCCACCAGCAGTCGACGGTACAATGAGCAGTTCTTC. Translation: CATSSRRYNEQFF.

This clone was counted only a few times. The V call is TRBV2, the J call TRBJ2-1; D is unresolved. Germline CDR1 SNHLY, CDR2 FYNNEI. V was cut by 0 bases and J by 12 bases, with 12 bases left in between. This CDR3 spans 13 amino acids. The DNA of the CDR3 is TGTGCCAGCAGTGAAGCGCCGCGCGTCGGGCAGTTCTTC. Amino acid sequence: CASSEAPRVGQFF.

V and J are TRBV7-6 and TRBJ1-4; 10 nucleotides align to TRBD1. V lost 4 bases and J lost 8; bases outside the gene matches: 7. This CDR3 contains 15 residues. CDR1 and CDR2 from the germline V gene are SGHVS and FNYEAQ. In DNA form, the CDR3 reads TGTGCCAGCAGCTCCATGGACAGGGGGGGCGAAAAACTGTTTTTT. As protein: CASSSMDRGGEKLFF. The whole variable domain, remainder taken from reference TRBV7-6 and TRBJ1-4, is GAGVSQSPRYKVTKRGQDVALRCDPISGHVSLYWYRQALGQGPEFLTYFNYEAQQDKSGLPNDRFSAERPEGSISTLTIQRTEQRDSAMYRCASSSMDRGGEKLFFGSGTQLSVL.

The rearrangement links TRBV18 to TRBJ1-1, with TRBD1 matching over 10 bases. The V gene end was trimmed by 2 bases and the J gene end by 0 bases; junction bases not matched to a gene: 6. CDR3 length: 17 residues. Germline CDR1 and CDR2: KGHSH and LQKENI. The CDR3, as DNA: TGTGCCAGCTCACCAGACAGGGGGCGTTCGGTGAACACTGAAGCTTTCTTT. Its translation: CASSPDRGRSVNTEAFF.

This chain links TRBV7-9 with TRBJ1-3; maybe TRBD1 (6 bases). The germline V and J ends were trimmed by 3 bases and 2 bases, with 8 bases remaining between them. The CDR3 is 14 residues long. The germline gives CDR1 SEHNR, CDR2 FQNEAQ (reference sequence). CDR3 DNA sequence: TGTGCCAGCAGCTTGGGGGGCGCTGGAAACACCATATATTTT. It specifies CASSLGGAGNTIYF.

This clone was seen once. This rearrangement joins TRBV5-1 to TRBJ2-1; D gene uncertain. This CDR3 region has 17 residues. Trimming shortened V by 1 base and J by 0 bases, and 14 bases separated the two germline ends. Germline lookup yields CDR1 SGHRS and CDR2 YFSETQ. The CDR3 here is CASSLFGSSVSYNEQFF. In DNA form, the CDR3 reads TGCGCCAGCAGCTTGTTTGGGTCCTCGGTCTCCTACAATGAGCAGTTCTTC. The full variable domain, rest sourced from reference TRBV5-1 and TRBJ2-1, is KAGVTQTPRYLIKTRGQQVTLSCSPISGHRSVSWYQQTPGQGLQFLFEYFSETQRNKGNFPGRFSGRQFSNSRSEMNVSTLELGDSALYLCASSLFGSSVSYNEQFFGPGTRLTVL.

The V gene is TRBV4-2, the J gene TRBJ2-1; D perhaps matches TRBD2 (6 bases). CDR3 length equals 16 residues. Germline loops: CDR1 LGHNA, CDR2 YNFKEQ. The ends were cut back, 0 bases at V and 8 bases at J, with 17 bases in the middle. In DNA form, the CDR3 reads TGTGCCAGCAGCCAAGAAAGCCTAGCGCGCCGGGATGAGCAGTTCTTC. Translation: CASSQESLARRDEQFF.

The chain joins TRBV28 to TRBJ1-2, with D hard to call. Trimming took off 7 bases at V and 6 bases at J, with 18 bases between the two ends. Germline CDR1 and CDR2: MDHEN and SYDVKM. The CDR3 covers 14 residues. In nucleotides, the CDR3 is TGTGCCAGCATCCCCGGAGGCTCCCGGGATGGCTACACCTTC. This encodes CASIPGGSRDGYTF.

This chain connects TRBV5-1 to TRBJ2-1; TRBD2 aligns across 7 bases. The germline gives CDR1 SGHRS, CDR2 YFSETQ. J lost 0 bases, V lost 3 bases, and 9 bases had no gene match. This CDR3 has 17 residues. The CDR3 bases are TGCGCCAGCAGCTCGGGACTATCCGGAAGCTCCTACAATGAGCAGTTCTTC. Translated, it gives CASSSGLSGSSYNEQFF.

The V gene is TRBV28, the J gene TRBJ2-7, with D hard to call. V shed 2 bases and J shed 3 bases, with 8 bases lying between them. In germline, CDR1 is MDHEN, CDR2 SYDVKM. The CDR3 runs to 13 residues. The CDR3 spells CASSLAPLYEQYF. CDR3 sequence (DNA): TGTGCCAGCAGTTTAGCACCTCTCTACGAGCAGTACTTC.

This rearrangement joins TRBV6-4 to TRBJ2-1; D possibly corresponds to TRBD2 (6 bases). Looked up from germline, CDR1 is MRHNA and CDR2 is SNTAGT. V gave up 0 bases and J gave up 6 bases, with 6 bases separating them. This CDR3 is built from 13 residues. The CDR3: CASSDSTSNEQFF. As DNA, the CDR3 is TGTGCCAGCAGTGACTCGACTAGCAATGAGCAGTTCTTC.

The V call is TRBV28, the J call TRBJ1-1; D gene unclear. Germline CDR1 MDHEN, CDR2 SYDVKM. This CDR3 region has 11 residues. V was cut by 3 bases and J by 7 bases, with 6 bases left in between. CDR3 bases: TGTGCCAGCAGTTTTGGGGTTGAAGCTTTCTTT. Protein sequence: CASSFGVEAFF. Complete variable domain (other parts from reference TRBV28 and TRBJ1-1): DVKVTQSSRYLVKRTGEKVFLECVQDMDHENMFWYRQDPGLGLRLIYFSYDVKMKEKGDIPEGYSVSREKKERFSLILESASTNQTSMYLCASSFGVEAFFGQGTRLTVV.

J is TRBJ1-2 and V is TRBV28, with 8 bases that match TRBD1. The J segment lost 3 bases and the V segment lost 3 bases, leaving 3 bases of the junction unmatched. This CDR3 is built from 14 residues. Germline CDR1 and CDR2: MDHEN and SYDVKM. The CDR3 DNA is TGTGCCAGCAGTTTGCGACAGGGGTACTATGGCTACACCTTC. This translates into CASSLRQGYYGYTF.

This clone was recorded once. This chain joins TRBV27 and TRBJ1-1; weak D call: TRBD1 (5 bases). There are 15 residues in the CDR3. The V gene's germline CDR1 is MNHEY and CDR2 SMNVEV (reference sequence). V lost 6 bases, J lost 0 bases, and 14 bases lay in between. The CDR3 loop reads CASSPSGGMNTEAFF. The DNA of the CDR3 is TGTGCCAGCAGCCCGAGTGGGGGTATGAACACTGAAGCTTTCTTT.

The chain uses TRBV19 and TRBJ2-3; D possibly uses TRBD1 or TRBD2 (5 bases each). V lost 6 bases and J lost 8, with 18 bases in between. The CDR3 spans 14 residues. The germline gives CDR1 LNHDA, CDR2 SQIVND (reference sequence). The CDR3 reads CASSKGPLGATQYF. For the CDR3, the DNA is TGTGCCAGTAGCAAGGGACCCCTCGGGGCTACGCAGTATTTT.

The chain recombines TRBV5-1 with TRBJ2-7, with 10 bases fitting TRBD2. After removal of 2 bases from V and 7 bases from J, the junction contained 6 bases not matched to a gene. This CDR3 spans 14 amino acids. CDR1 is SGHRS, CDR2 YFSETQ, per germline. The CDR3 DNA follows: TGCGCCAGCAGCTTAACCCTAGCGGGGGCGGAGCAGTACTTC. This translates into CASSLTLAGAEQYF.

The V gene is TRBV10-3, the J gene TRBJ2-1; the D is unclear. V was shortened by 6 bases and J by 7 bases, with 16 bases between the two germline ends. Germline CDR1 is ENHRY and CDR2 is SYGVKD. This CDR3 spans 14 amino acids. The CDR3 DNA sequence: TGTGCCATCAGCCTCCTTGGGTTGTGGAATGAGCAGTTCTTC. Encoded protein: CAISLLGLWNEQFF.

The genes are TRBV27 and TRBJ2-1, with TRBD2 matching over 7 bases. There are 15 residues in the CDR3. J gave up 8 bases and V 7 bases, and 14 bases lay outside the gene matches. The germline CDR1 and CDR2 sequences are MNHEY and SMNVEV (reference sequence). CDR3 sequence (DNA): TGTGCCAGCAACCCCAAGGGACTACCCGGTCATGAGCAGTTCTTC. Translated, it gives CASNPKGLPGHEQFF.